Each of the 22 T cell receptor beta chains below was sequenced from the same sample in a study of T-cell reconstitution after alpha-beta-depleted transplantation in children. Molecular barcoding with unique molecular identifiers was used for the TCRbeta library. TCRdb itself ran the PCR reads through MiXCR, one entry per CDR3 protein. The data contain roughly 500,000 distinct CDR3 sequences, approximately 29% of them singletons. This specimen was PBMCs from the stem cell graft donor, taken from the stem cell graft. The receptors derive from a human donor who donated a stem cell graft to a child with aplastic anemia.

The V and J genes are TRBV12-3 or TRBV12-4 and TRBJ2-5; weak D call: TRBD1 (6 bases). Deletions cut 3 bases from V and 5 bases from J, with 13 bases between. The CDR3 spans 14 residues. In DNA, the CDR3 is TGTGCCAGCAGTTTCTCAGGGGCTCGGGAGACCCAGTACTTC. It translates to CASSFSGARETQYF.

This sequence joins TRBV7-9 and TRBJ2-2; no definite D call. The V gene lost 6 bases and the J gene lost 4 bases, with 15 bases spanning the gap. Germline CDR1 is SEHNR and CDR2 is FQNEAQ (reference sequence). CDR3 length: 15 amino acids. The CDR3 here is CASSTDQKSTGELFF. CDR3 nucleotide sequence: TGTGCCAGCAGTACGGACCAAAAATCCACCGGGGAGCTGTTTTTT.

The rearrangement uses TRBV10-2 and TRBJ2-7; tentative D call: TRBD1 (5 bases). Trimming took off 3 bases at V and 3 bases at J, with 9 bases between the two ends. Germline V CDR1 and CDR2: WSHSY, SAAADI. The CDR3 length is 13 residues. CDR3 nucleotide sequence: TGCGCCAGCAGTGATGGACACAACTACGAGCAGTACGTC. The encoded protein is CASSDGHNYEQYV.

The rearrangement uses TRBV5-1 and TRBJ2-7; 15 positions agree with TRBD2. The CDR3 spans 18 residues. V dropped 3 bases and J dropped 0; count of bases not matched to a gene: 7. Germline loops: CDR1 SGHRS, CDR2 YFSETQ. CDR3 in DNA: TGCGCCAGCAGCTCCTCGGGACTAGCGGGAGGCCTCTCCTACGAGCAGTACTTC. This codes for CASSSSGLAGGLSYEQYF.

This sequence joins TRBV29-1 and TRBJ1-1, with D unclear. Germline values: CDR1 SQVTM, CDR2 ANQGSEA. This CDR3 region has 13 residues. V was shortened by 4 bases and J by 0 bases, with 9 bases between the two germline ends. CDR3 sequence reads: CSVGQIMNTEAFF. The CDR3 DNA is TGCAGCGTTGGGCAAATAATGAACACTGAAGCTTTCTTT.

The chain joins TRBV4-3 to TRBJ2-1; no definite D call. This CDR3 spans 13 amino acids. Germline V lookup: CDR1 LGHNA, CDR2 YSLEER. V lost 0 bases and J lost 11, with 11 bases in between. The CDR3 DNA follows: TGCGCCAGCAGCCAAGATAGATCCAGTCAGCAGTTCTTC. It translates to CASSQDRSSQQFF.

V gene TRBV19 combines with J gene TRBJ1-1, with a weak D call TRBD1 (5 bases). The germline V gene has CDR1 LNHDA and CDR2 SQIVND (reference sequence). The CDR3 is made up of 14 amino acids. V lost 4 bases and J 0 bases, leaving 9 bases between the germline ends. The CDR3: CASSNGGMNTEAFF. Here the CDR3 DNA reads TGTGCCAGTAGTAACGGGGGGATGAACACTGAAGCTTTCTTT.

The chain employs TRBV5-1 and TRBJ1-4; TRBD1 aligns across 8 bases. Germline-derived CDR1 and CDR2 are SGHRS and YFSETQ. The length of the CDR3 is 14 residues. Trimming cost V 5 bases and J 2 bases; bases outside gene matches: 2. The CDR3 sequence: CASRRQGTNEKLFF. The CDR3, as DNA: TGCGCCAGCAGGCGACAGGGGACTAATGAAAAACTGTTTTTT.

This chain joins TRBV21-1 and TRBJ2-7; TRBD2, the table's D call, was not compared with the DNA. TRBV21-1 is tagged as a pseudogene. The CDR3 runs 15 residues. CDR3 residues: CASKRTSGRSYEQYV. In nucleotides, the CDR3 is TGTGCCAGCAAACGGACTAGCGGGAGATCCTACGAGCAGTACGTC.

This clonotype has more than one count but fewer than ten. The gene calls are TRBV7-9 and TRBJ2-1; D is unclear. This CDR3 has 16 residues. Germline CDR1 reads SEHNR; CDR2 reads FQNEAQ (reference sequence). Trimming shortened V by 1 base and J by 4 bases, and 14 bases separated the two germline ends. The CDR3 nucleotides are TGTGCCAGCAGCTTAGTTAGGGAAGGTCCTTACAATGAGCAGTTCTTC. Translating gives CASSLVREGPYNEQFF.

This clonotype was picked up a small number of times. The chain combines TRBV7-2 with TRBJ2-1; D unresolved. Trimming shortened V by 3 bases and J by 9 bases, and 9 bases separated the two germline ends. Germline CDR1 is SGHTA and CDR2 is FQGNSA. CDR3 length equals 12 residues. This CDR3 reads CASSFLVREQFF. CDR3 in DNA: TGTGCCAGCAGCTTTCTGGTGCGTGAGCAGTTCTTC.

J is TRBJ2-7 and V is TRBV5-6, with 7 bases aligning to TRBD2. V lost 1 base and J lost 7; bases outside the gene matches: 8. Per germline, CDR1 SGHDT and CDR2 YYEEEE. This CDR3 contains 14 residues. CDR3 protein: CASSLREVYREQYV. CDR3 DNA: TGTGCCAGCAGCTTGCGGGAGGTCTACAGAGAGCAGTACGTC.

This clonotype was counted ten times or more. The chain combines TRBV10-3 with TRBJ2-7; D uncertain. V was clipped by 0 bases and J by 0 bases, with 3 bases between them. Germline loops: CDR1 ENHRY, CDR2 SYGVKD. This CDR3 comprises 13 residues. The DNA of the CDR3 is TGTGCCATCAGTGAGTCTGACTCCTACGAGCAGTACTTC. Translating gives CAISESDSYEQYF.

This chain connects TRBV29-1 to TRBJ1-1; D is possibly TRBD1 (6 bases). V lost 5 bases to trimming and J lost 0 bases, with 19 bases between them. This CDR3 is 16 amino acids long. Germline CDR1 reads SQVTM; CDR2 reads ANQGSEA. The CDR3 region is CSVPMGGTGMNTEAFF. DNA for the CDR3: TGCAGCGTTCCCATGGGGGGTACAGGGATGAACACTGAAGCTTTCTTT.

The genes are TRBV5-1 and TRBJ2-1, with TRBD2 matching over 9 bases. Germline V gives CDR1 SGHRS, CDR2 YFSETQ. There are 14 residues in the CDR3. V gave up 2 bases and J gave up 6 bases; unmatched junction bases: 3. In nucleotides, the CDR3 is TGCGCCAGCAGCTTAGAGCGGGAGGTCAATGAGCAGTTCTTC. Translated, it gives CASSLEREVNEQFF.

This clonotype was observed at least ten times. This rearrangement joins TRBV6-4 to TRBJ1-5; D unclear. Germline values: CDR1 MRHNA, CDR2 SNTAGT. The CDR3 is 11 amino acids. V dropped 4 bases and J dropped 6 bases, with 4 bases sitting between them. This chain's CDR3 is CASSGPQPQHF. The CDR3, as DNA: TGTGCCAGCAGTGGTCCTCAGCCCCAGCATTTT.

This clonotype was detected only a few times. The rearrangement uses TRBV7-9 and TRBJ2-5, with 7 positions matching TRBD1. The CDR3 has 16 amino acids. The germline V gene has CDR1 SEHNR and CDR2 FQNEAQ (reference sequence). Losses at the gene ends were 3 bases for V and 2 bases for J; bases not matched to a gene: 9. The CDR3 DNA is TGTGCCAGCAGCTTTCCGTACCGGGACAGTCAAGAGACCCAGTACTTC. This encodes CASSFPYRDSQETQYF. Looking up the rest from reference TRBV7-9 and TRBJ2-5 gives the full variable domain: DTGVSQNPRHKITKRGQNVTFRCDPISEHNRLYWYRQTLGQGPEFLTYFQNEAQLEKSRLLSDRFSAERPKGSFSTLEIQRTEQGDSAMYLCASSFPYRDSQETQYFGPGTRLLVL.

The sample holds many counts of this clonotype. V and J are TRBV7-6 and TRBJ1-1; the match to TRBD1 covers 7 bases. Germline CDR1 is SGHVS and CDR2 is FNYEAQ. J was trimmed by 0 bases and V by 5 bases; bases with no gene match: 6. This CDR3 spans 15 amino acids. Written as DNA, the CDR3 is TGTGCCAGCAGCCCCCGGACAGGTTTGAACACTGAAGCTTTCTTT. Translated: CASSPRTGLNTEAFF.

The chain uses TRBV7-9 and TRBJ2-3; 7 bases agree with TRBD2. This CDR3 contains 15 residues. V was pared by 3 bases and J by 0 bases, with 3 bases of the junction left unmatched. Germline-derived CDR1 and CDR2 are SEHNR and FQNEAQ (reference sequence). The CDR3 sequence is CASSLVSGSTDTQYF. The CDR3 DNA sequence: TGTGCCAGCAGCTTGGTTAGCGGGAGCACAGATACGCAGTATTTT.

This clonotype was counted a few times. V gene TRBV4-3 combines with J gene TRBJ2-1; D unclear. Germline lookup yields CDR1 LGHNA and CDR2 YSLEER. V gave up 0 bases and J gave up 4 bases, with 13 bases separating them. This CDR3 comprises 16 residues. The CDR3 loop reads CASSQDAGATYNEQFF. The CDR3 DNA follows: TGCGCCAGCAGCCAAGATGCAGGTGCTACTTACAATGAGCAGTTCTTC.

The chain carries TRBV21-1 and TRBJ1-2. TRBV21-1 is noted as a pseudogene. The CDR3 spans 12 residues. Here the CDR3 reads CASSKDLYGYTF. The DNA of the CDR3 is TGTGCCAGCAGCAAAGACCTCTATGGCTACACCTTC.

The chain links TRBV20-1 to TRBJ2-5; tentative D call: TRBD2 (5 bases). Germline V gene sequence: CDR1 DFQATT, CDR2 SNEGSKA (reference sequence). The CDR3 sequence is 15 residues long. Trimming pared 0 bases from V and 4 bases from J, leaving 15 bases between. The DNA of the CDR3 is TGCAGTGCTAGAGATACAGCGGACGTGGGAGAGACCCAGTACTTC. Its protein is CSARDTADVGETQYF.